The 27 T cell receptor beta chains presented below share a single source sample, sequenced in a study of blood T cell repertoires in COVID-19. Assay used: immunoSEQ multiplex PCR; TCRdb lists only in-frame clones, some missing. The sample yields almost 250,000 clones, roughly 85% seen once. The sequenced material came from PBMCs or T cells enriched from blood (not recorded which). The receptors come from a woman in her forties or fifties with acute COVID-19.

As concerns this clone: Other DNA variants within this sample encode the same CDR3. The V call is TRBV12-3 or TRBV12-4, the J call TRBJ2-7, with TRBD2 as a possible D gene (5 bases). The CDR3 consists of 11 residues. V lost 6 bases, J lost 4 bases, and 7 bases lay in between. In DNA form, the CDR3 reads TGTGCCAGCAGCCCGGGATACGAGCAGTACTTC. This encodes CASSPGYEQYF.

The chain joins TRBV30 to TRBJ1-2, with TRBD1 matching 8 bases. The CDR3 contains 14 residues. Looked up from germline, CDR1 is GTSNPN and CDR2 is SVGIG (reference sequence). Trimming cost V 3 bases and J 6 bases; bases outside gene matches: 9. The CDR3 spells CAWSAQGAKHGYTF. CDR3 sequence (DNA): TGTGCCTGGAGCGCCCAGGGGGCTAAGCATGGCTACACCTTC.

The genes are TRBV19 and TRBJ2-2, with a tentative D call TRBD1 (6 bases). CDR1 and CDR2 from the germline V gene are LNHDA and SQIVND (reference sequence). This CDR3 is built from 14 residues. Between the trimmed V and J ends, which lost 4 bases and 5 bases, there was a span of 11 bases. The CDR3 coding sequence is TGTGCCAGTAGTAGGACAGTAAGAACCGGGGAGCTGTTTTTT. Encoded protein: CASSRTVRTGELFF.

The chain carries TRBV4-3 and TRBJ2-3; 11 nucleotides line up with TRBD2. V lost 1 base to trimming and J lost 0 bases; unmatched junction nucleotides: 12. Per germline, CDR1 LGHNA and CDR2 YSLEER. The CDR3 extends over 20 amino acids. The CDR3 DNA reads as TGCGCCAGCAGCCAAGTTGCCCTAGCGGGGGGCCGGATTAGCACAGATACGCAGTATTTT. It is translated as CASSQVALAGGRISTDTQYF.

This clone occurred once. The V gene is TRBV15, the J gene TRBJ2-5; D remains unclear. This CDR3 has 12 residues. Per the germline V gene, CDR1 is LNHNV and CDR2 is YYDKDF (reference sequence). Trimming left V 3 bases short and J 2 bases short, with 4 bases between. The CDR3 loop reads CATSRLQETQYF. CDR3 DNA: TGTGCCACCAGCAGGTTACAAGAGACCCAGTACTTC. Together with reference TRBV15 and TRBJ2-5, the CDR3 gives the full variable domain: DAMVIQNPRYQVTQFGKPVTLSCSQTLNHNVMYWYQQKSSQAPKLLFHYYDKDFNNEADTPDNFQSRRPNTSFCFLDIRSPGLGDTAMYLCATSRLQETQYFGPGTRLLVL.

This chain uses TRBV19 with TRBJ1-1; the D is unclear. The V gene's germline CDR1 is LNHDA and CDR2 SQIVND (reference sequence). The CDR3 consists of 13 residues. V lost 4 bases and J 3 bases, leaving 9 bases between the germline ends. Here the CDR3 reads CASSKEKDTEAFF. As DNA, the CDR3 is TGTGCCAGTAGTAAGGAGAAGGACACTGAAGCTTTCTTT.

This clone was seen only a few times. This rearrangement joins TRBV27 to TRBJ2-2; 9 bases are a match to TRBD2. This CDR3 contains 15 residues. V was pared by 3 bases and J by 5 bases, with 4 bases of the junction left unmatched. CDR1 is MNHEY, CDR2 SMNVEV, per germline (reference sequence). Written as DNA, the CDR3 is TGTGCCAGCAGTTTGAGAACTAGCGGGACCGGGGAGCTGTTTTTT. It codes for CASSLRTSGTGELFF.

The chain is built from TRBV11-2 and TRBJ2-5; D is uncertain. Germline CDR1 and CDR2: SGHAT and FQNNGV. The CDR3 has 14 amino acids. Trimming stripped 1 base from V and 2 bases from J, with 8 bases between. The CDR3 nucleotides are TGTGCCAGCAGCTTAGGTGCGGTACAAGAGACCCAGTACTTC. Residues: CASSLGAVQETQYF.

The V and J genes are TRBV4-3 and TRBJ1-2, with TRBD1 matching 7 bases. Trimming removed 1 base from V and 5 bases from J; junction bases left unmatched: 7. CDR1 is LGHNA, CDR2 YSLEER, per germline. The CDR3 spans 15 residues. CDR3 sequence: CASSQVTGTLYGYTF. The CDR3, as DNA: TGCGCCAGCAGCCAAGTGACAGGGACACTTTATGGCTACACCTTC.

The J gene is TRBJ2-7, the V gene TRBV19; the D is unclear. The V and J ends lost 4 bases and 3 bases respectively, with 16 bases between them. The germline gives CDR1 LNHDA, CDR2 SQIVND (reference sequence). The CDR3 has 15 residues. The CDR3 reads CASSTIINTYYEQYF. The CDR3 DNA is TGTGCCAGTAGTACGATCATCAACACGTACTACGAGCAGTACTTC.

This chain joins TRBV19 and TRBJ2-6; 7 nucleotides match TRBD1. The junction had 11 bases not matched to a gene; V was cut back by 7 bases and J by 2 bases. The germline V gene has CDR1 LNHDA and CDR2 SQIVND (reference sequence). The CDR3 runs to 17 residues. CDR3 loop: CASTPTGVPAGANVLTF. CDR3 in DNA: TGTGCCAGTACCCCAACAGGGGTCCCAGCTGGGGCCAACGTCCTGACTTTC.

This chain uses TRBV30 with TRBJ1-1; D is unresolved. V lost 1 base and J 6 bases, leaving 3 bases between the germline ends. The CDR3 loop spans 10 amino acids. Germline assignment: CDR1 GTSNPN and CDR2 SVGIG (reference sequence). The CDR3 sequence: CAWSASEAFF. Written as DNA, the CDR3 is TGTGCCTGGAGTGCGTCTGAAGCTTTCTTT.

The V gene is TRBV7-8, the J gene TRBJ2-5; TRBD1 aligns across 7 bases. The CDR3 covers 16 residues. J gave up 5 bases and V 5 bases, and 14 bases lay outside the gene matches. Germline CDR1 reads SGHVS; CDR2 reads FQNEAQ. This CDR3 is CASSPHGTAYQETQYF. The CDR3 nucleotides read TGTGCCAGCAGCCCACACGGGACAGCATATCAGGAGACCCAGTACTTC.

This chain joins TRBV19 and TRBJ2-3; TRBD2 matches at 12 bases. The CDR3 has 17 residues. The germline V gene has CDR1 LNHDA and CDR2 SQIVND (reference sequence). Trimming at V came to 4 bases and at J to 2 bases, leaving 7 bases not matched to a gene. The CDR3, as DNA: TGTGCCAGTAGTACCTCTAGCGGGGGGGCTATCACAGATACGCAGTATTTT. This sequence encodes CASSTSSGGAITDTQYF.

J is TRBJ2-2 and V is TRBV2; TRBD1 matches 7 bases. The J segment lost 2 bases and the V segment lost 7 bases, leaving 4 bases of the junction unmatched. Germline V lookup: CDR1 SNHLY, CDR2 FYNNEI. The CDR3 contains 14 residues. The CDR3 coding sequence is TGTGCCAGCACCGGGACAGCCAACACCGGGGAGCTGTTTTTT. This gives the protein CASTGTANTGELFF.

The chain employs TRBV7-6 and TRBJ2-5; D is perhaps TRBD2 (5 bases). The CDR3 consists of 16 residues. V was pared by 1 base and J by 4 bases, with 16 bases between. Germline lookup yields CDR1 SGHVS and CDR2 FNYEAQ. The CDR3 region is CASSLDPGGGGETQYF. DNA for the CDR3: TGTGCCAGCAGCTTAGACCCCGGAGGTGGAGGAGAGACCCAGTACTTC.

The V gene is TRBV7-2, the J gene TRBJ1-2; TRBD1 aligns across 8 bases. This CDR3 spans 15 amino acids. V lost 3 bases to trimming and J lost 0 bases; unmatched junction nucleotides: 3. The germline gives CDR1 SGHTA, CDR2 FQGNSA. The CDR3 here is CASSLDRAANYGYTF. For the CDR3, the DNA is TGTGCCAGCAGCTTGGACAGGGCCGCTAACTATGGCTACACCTTC.

This chain links TRBV5-8 with TRBJ1-4; D gene ambiguous. Trimming removed 4 bases at V and 7 bases at J, with 11 bases between. This CDR3 spans 13 amino acids. Germline V lookup: CDR1 SGHTS, CDR2 YDEGEE. The CDR3 DNA sequence: TGTGCCAGCAGCCAGGTTCCGTTTGAAAAACTGTTTTTT. This translates into CASSQVPFEKLFF.

This clone turned up a few times. The V call is TRBV30, the J call TRBJ1-2; a weak D match, TRBD1 (6 bases). Trimming took off 5 bases at V and 4 bases at J, with 14 bases between the two ends. CDR1 is GTSNPN, CDR2 SVGIG, per germline (reference sequence). This CDR3 has 13 amino acids. Here the CDR3 reads CAWYRVGLYGYTF. CDR3 coding DNA: TGTGCCTGGTACAGGGTTGGTCTCTATGGCTACACCTTC.

The J gene is TRBJ1-3, the V gene TRBV9; D gene ambiguous. Germline assignment: CDR1 SGDLS and CDR2 YYNGEE. Trimming cost V 0 bases and J 11 bases, with 12 bases left between them. This CDR3 comprises 13 residues. The CDR3 region is CASSVAGLHPIYF. CDR3 in DNA: TGTGCCAGCAGCGTAGCGGGTTTGCACCCCATATATTTT.

The chain has TRBV27 and TRBJ2-3; D perhaps matches TRBD1 (5 bases). CDR1 is MNHEY, CDR2 SMNVEV, per germline (reference sequence). V dropped 5 bases and J dropped 2 bases, with 14 bases sitting between them. The CDR3 covers 15 residues. The DNA for the CDR3 is TGTGCCAGCAGTCTCCAGGGTGATAACACAGATACGCAGTATTTT. Residues: CASSLQGDNTDTQYF.

The CDR3 nucleotides read TGTGCCAGCAGCCAGGACAGGTGGGGCTATGGCTACACCTTC. Protein: CASSQDRWGYGYTF. The V and J genes are TRBV14 and TRBJ1-2; 7 nucleotides match TRBD1. CDR3 length: 14 residues. With 3 bases clipped from V and 4 bases from J, the junction kept 5 bases outside the gene matches. The germline CDR1 and CDR2 sequences are SGHDN and FVKESK.

This chain uses TRBV19 with TRBJ1-1, with 7 bases fitting TRBD1. Unmatched junction bases numbered 4, after V lost 8 bases and J lost 7 bases. In germline, CDR1 is LNHDA, CDR2 SQIVND (reference sequence). The CDR3 sequence is 11 residues long. The CDR3 region is CASRQGIEAFF. CDR3 DNA sequence: TGTGCCAGTCGACAGGGCATTGAAGCTTTCTTT.

The chain joins TRBV20-1 to TRBJ2-3; 9 bases align to TRBD2. J was trimmed by 3 bases and V by 3 bases; bases with no gene match: 7. Germline V gene sequence: CDR1 DFQATT, CDR2 SNEGSKA (reference sequence). There are 15 residues in the CDR3. The CDR3 here is CSASSGGGGTDTQYF. In nucleotides, the CDR3 is TGCAGTGCTAGTTCGGGCGGGGGGGGTACAGATACGCAGTATTTT.

The CDR3, as DNA: TGTGCCAGCTCAGACGGGGGGAAGAACTACGAGCAGTACTTC. It encodes CASSDGGKNYEQYF. J is TRBJ2-7 and V is TRBV3-1 (or the pseudogene TRBV3-2), with 7 bases lining up with TRBD2. Per the germline V gene, CDR1 is LGHDT and CDR2 is YNNKEL (reference sequence). CDR3 length: 14 amino acids. Trimming took 8 bases from V and 3 from J; bases not matched to a gene: 10.

The chain is built from TRBV30 and TRBJ2-5; TRBD2 aligns across 11 bases. This CDR3 is 15 amino acids long. The germline CDR1 and CDR2 sequences are GTSNPN and SVGIG (reference sequence). V lost 2 bases, J lost 4 bases, and 6 bases stayed unmatched. For the CDR3, the DNA is TGTGCCTGGAGTTCTGGACTAGCGGGTGGAGAGACCCAGTACTTC. It encodes CAWSSGLAGGETQYF.

This chain connects TRBV7-2 to TRBJ1-5; weak D call: TRBD1 (6 bases). V shed 3 bases and J shed 5 bases, with 14 bases lying between them. Germline loops: CDR1 SGHTA, CDR2 FQGNSA. The CDR3 is 15 amino acids. CDR3 DNA: TGTGCCAGCAGCTTGCGGGGGGCTAGAGATCAGCCCCAGCATTTT. It is translated as CASSLRGARDQPQHF. The full variable domain, in which reference TRBV7-2 and TRBJ1-5 provide the parts outside the CDR3, is GAGVSQSPSNKVTEKGKDVELRCDPISGHTALYWYRQSLGQGLEFLIYFQGNSAPDKSGLPSDRFSAERTGGSVSTLTIQRTQQEDSAVYLCASSLRGARDQPQHFGDGTRLSIL.